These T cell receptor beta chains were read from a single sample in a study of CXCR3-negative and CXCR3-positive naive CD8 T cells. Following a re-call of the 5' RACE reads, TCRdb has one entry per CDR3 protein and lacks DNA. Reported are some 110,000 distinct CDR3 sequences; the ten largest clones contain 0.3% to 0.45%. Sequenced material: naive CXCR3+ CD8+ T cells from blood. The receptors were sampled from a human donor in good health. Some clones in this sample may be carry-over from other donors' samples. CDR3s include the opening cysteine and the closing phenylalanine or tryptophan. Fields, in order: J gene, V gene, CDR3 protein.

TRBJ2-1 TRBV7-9 CASSLGGFYEQFF
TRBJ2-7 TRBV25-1 CASQVGGRFYEQYF
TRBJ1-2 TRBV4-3 CASSQSIRGRGNYGYTF
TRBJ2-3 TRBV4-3 CASSQGTALATDTQYF
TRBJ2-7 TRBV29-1 CSVVGSYEQYF
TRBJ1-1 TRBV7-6 CASSLRIEREGQSTEAFF
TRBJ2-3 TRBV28 CASSLYGDSSTDTQYF
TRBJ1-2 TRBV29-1 CSVPDRGSDGYTF
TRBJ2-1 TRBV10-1 CASSAMIPGLAGIAEQFF
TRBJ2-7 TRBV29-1 CSVEVAGTEYYEQYF
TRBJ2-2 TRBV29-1 CSARSTGELFF
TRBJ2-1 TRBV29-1 CSVSETALNEQFF
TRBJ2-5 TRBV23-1 CASSQVENQQETQYF
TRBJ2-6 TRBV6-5 CASSYRIAGELDGANVLTF
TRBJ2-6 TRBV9 CASSVNRDRTSSGANVLTF
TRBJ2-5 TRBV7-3 CASSPTDGEETQYF
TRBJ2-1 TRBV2 CARSEGGDYNEQFF
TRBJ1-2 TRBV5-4 CASSADRGFRDGYTF